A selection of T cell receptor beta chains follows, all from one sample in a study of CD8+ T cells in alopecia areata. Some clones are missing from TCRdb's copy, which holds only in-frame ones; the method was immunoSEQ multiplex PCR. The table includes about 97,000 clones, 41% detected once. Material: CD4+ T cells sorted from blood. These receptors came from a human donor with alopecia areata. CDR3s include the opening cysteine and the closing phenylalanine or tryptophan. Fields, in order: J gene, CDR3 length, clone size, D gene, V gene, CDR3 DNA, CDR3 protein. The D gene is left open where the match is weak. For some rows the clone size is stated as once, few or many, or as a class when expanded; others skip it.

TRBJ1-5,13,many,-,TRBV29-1,TGCAGCGTTGTAATGGGGGAGGGTCAGCCCCAGCATTTT,CSVVMGEGQPQHF
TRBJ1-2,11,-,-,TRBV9,TGTGCCAGCAGTAAGGGATATGGCTACACCTTC,CASSKGYGYTF
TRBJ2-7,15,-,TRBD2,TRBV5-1,TGCGCCAGCAGTAACGAGCGGGAGGCCTCCTACGAGCAGTACTTC,CASSNEREASYEQYF
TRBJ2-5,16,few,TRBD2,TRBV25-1,TGTGCCAGCAGTCCCCGGGGTAGCGGGAGAACAGAGACCCAGTACTTC,CASSPRGSGRTETQYF
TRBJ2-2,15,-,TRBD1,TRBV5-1,TGCGCCAGCAGCGGGACAGGTCAGGTCACCGGGGAGCTGTTTTTT,CASSGTGQVTGELFF
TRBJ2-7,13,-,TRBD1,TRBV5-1,TGCGCCAGCAGACGGGACAGGGGTTACGAGCAGTACTTC,CASRRDRGYEQYF
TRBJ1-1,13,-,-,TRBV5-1,TGCGCCAGCAGCCTGGAATTGGAGGATGAAGCTTTCTTT,CASSLELEDEAFF
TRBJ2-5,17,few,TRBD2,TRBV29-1,TGCAGCGTTGAATTTTATACTAGCGGGAGGGGGCAAGAGACCCAGTACTTC,CSVEFYTSGRGQETQYF
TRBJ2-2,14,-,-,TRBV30,TGTGCCTGGAGTAATGGCCTAGCAGCCGGGGAGCTGTTTTTT,CAWSNGLAAGELFF
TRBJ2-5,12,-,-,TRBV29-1,TGCAGCGTTGTGAGAGGGGAGCAGCCCCAGTACTTC,CSVVRGEQPQYF
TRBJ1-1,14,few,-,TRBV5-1,TGCGCCAGCAGCTTGGCAGGGGAGAACACTGAAGCTTTCTTT,CASSLAGENTEAFF
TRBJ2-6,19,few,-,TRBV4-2,TGTGCCAGCAGCCAAGATCTTCCTACAGGGAACTCTGGGGCCAACGTCCTGACTTTC,CASSQDLPTGNSGANVLTF
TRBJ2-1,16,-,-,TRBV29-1,TGCAGCGTTAATGTCGCAGGGAAAACTTCCTACAATGAGCAGTTCTTC,CSVNVAGKTSYNEQFF
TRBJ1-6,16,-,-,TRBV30,TGTGCCTGGACCAGACCCAGGACAAAGCTAAGTTCACCCCTCCACTTT,CAWTRPRTKLSSPLHF
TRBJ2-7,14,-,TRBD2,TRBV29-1,TGCAGCGTTGAGGCTAGCGGGATTCCCTACGAGCAGTACTTC,CSVEASGIPYEQYF
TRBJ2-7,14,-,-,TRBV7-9,TGTGCCAGCAGCTTAAGTCGCGTCAGCAACGAGCAGTACTTC,CASSLSRVSNEQYF
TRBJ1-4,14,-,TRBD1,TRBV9,TGTGCCAGCAGCGAGGGACAGGTTAATGAAAAACTGTTTTTT,CASSEGQVNEKLFF
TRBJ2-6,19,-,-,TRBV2,TGTGCCAGCAGTGAAGCTTATCCGGGACACAGCTCTGGGGCCAACGTCCTGACTTTC,CASSEAYPGHSSGANVLTF
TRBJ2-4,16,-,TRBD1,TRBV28,TGTGCCAGCAGTTTAACAGGGGGCGCCCCCAAAAACATTCAGTACTTC,CASSLTGGAPKNIQYF
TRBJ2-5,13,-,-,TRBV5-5,TGTGCCAGCAGCGTACAGGGTGGGGAGACCCAGTACTTC,CASSVQGGETQYF
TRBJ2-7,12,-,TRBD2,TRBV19,TGTGCCAGTAGCAGGACTAGCTACGAGCAGTACTTC,CASSRTSYEQYF
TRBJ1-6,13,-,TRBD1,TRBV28,TGTGCCACCTACGACAGGGCCAATTCACCCCTCCACTTT,CATYDRANSPLHF
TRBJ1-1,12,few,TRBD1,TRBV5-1,TGCGCCATTAGGAGGACAGGGGAGAAAGCTTTCTTT,CAIRRTGEKAFF
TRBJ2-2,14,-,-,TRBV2,TGTGCCAGCAGTGCCCTAGGGAACACCGGGGAGCTGTTTTTT,CASSALGNTGELFF
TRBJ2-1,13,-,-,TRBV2,TGTGCCAGCTCATCCCAGAAGTACAATGAGCAGTTCTTC,CASSSQKYNEQFF
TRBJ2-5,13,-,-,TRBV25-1,TGTGCCAGCAACGGACAAAACCAAGAGACCCAGTACTTC,CASNGQNQETQYF
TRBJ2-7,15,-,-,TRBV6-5,TGTGCCAGCAGTTACTCTCGGGGACCACCTTCCGAGCAGTACTTC,CASSYSRGPPSEQYF
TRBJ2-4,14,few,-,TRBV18,TGTGCCAGCTCACCTCAGGGAGGCAAAAACATTCAGTACTTC,CASSPQGGKNIQYF
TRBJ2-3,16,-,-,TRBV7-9,TGTGCCAGCAGCACGCGCAGGGGCGGGAGCACAGATACGCAGTATTTT,CASSTRRGGSTDTQYF
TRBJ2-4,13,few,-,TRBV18,TGTGCCAGCTCACCACAGGGACAAAACATTCAGTACTTC,CASSPQGQNIQYF
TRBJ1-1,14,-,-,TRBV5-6,TGTGCCAGCAGCTCCGGGACCGGCGGCACTGAAGCTTTCTTT,CASSSGTGGTEAFF
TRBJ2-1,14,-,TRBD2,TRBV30,TGTGCCTGGGCTCTAGCGGGAGGGTTTGATGAGCAGTTCTTC,CAWALAGGFDEQFF
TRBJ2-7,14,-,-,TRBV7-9,TGTGCCAGCAGCATCTCCGGGGCCCTCTACGAGCAGTACTTC,CASSISGALYEQYF
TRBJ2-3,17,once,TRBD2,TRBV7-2,TGTGCCAGCAGCCTCGGGCCTAGCGGGGGCACCACAGATACGCAGTATTTT,CASSLGPSGGTTDTQYF
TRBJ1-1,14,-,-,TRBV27,TGTGCCAGCAGTTTCGCAGGCGAGAACACTGAAGCTTTCTTT,CASSFAGENTEAFF
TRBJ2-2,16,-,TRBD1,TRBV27,TGTGCCAGCAGTTTACTTGGGACAGGGATCACCGGGGAGCTGTTTTTT,CASSLLGTGITGELFF
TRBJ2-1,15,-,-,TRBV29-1,TGCAGCGCTCGAACAGGGGGGAGGGGTACGAATGAGCAGTTCTTC,CSARTGGRGTNEQFF
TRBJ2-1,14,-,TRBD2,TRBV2,TGTGCCAGCAGACTAGCGGAAACACCCAATGAGCAGTTCTTC,CASRLAETPNEQFF
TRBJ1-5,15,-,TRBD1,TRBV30,TGTGCCTGGGCTGGACAGGGGCGAAGAAATCAGCCCCAGCATTTT,CAWAGQGRRNQPQHF
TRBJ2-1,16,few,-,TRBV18,TGTGCCAGCTCACCACTATCTTTAGCCTCCTACAATGAGCAGTTCTTC,CASSPLSLASYNEQFF